These 14 T cell receptor beta chains were sequenced from one sample in a study of shared clonotypes between healthy human individuals. Only in-frame clones appear in the TCRdb table, and some are missing; sequencing was by immunoSEQ multiplex PCR. This sample has 2 million to 2.5 million clones, with 93% found just once. What was sequenced was naive CD4+ T cells from PBMCs. Subset given: CD45RA+ positively selected. These receptors all stem from a man aged 18 to 29 in good health. Some clones in this sample may be carry-over from other donors' samples.

The chain uses TRBV5-6 and TRBJ1-1, with D perhaps TRBD1 (5 bases). This CDR3 is 14 amino acids long. The germline V and J ends were trimmed by 2 bases and 0 bases, with 8 bases remaining between them. Germline V gene data show CDR1 as SGHDT and CDR2 as YYEEEE. DNA of the CDR3: TGTGCCAGCAGCTTATGGGGCTTGAACACTGAAGCTTTCTTT. Translated, it gives CASSLWGLNTEAFF.

V gene TRBV10-1 combines with J gene TRBJ2-1; no clear D gene. There are 15 residues in the CDR3. Germline V gene data show CDR1 as WNHNN and CDR2 as SYGVQD (reference sequence). V shed 8 bases and J shed 0 bases, with 14 bases lying between them. This CDR3 is CASAQSLSSYNEQFF. Here the CDR3 DNA reads TGCGCCAGCGCTCAGTCGCTGAGCTCCTACAATGAGCAGTTCTTC.

The genes are TRBV5-1 and TRBJ2-4, with 7 bases that match TRBD1. Trimming at V came to 3 bases and at J to 7 bases, leaving 10 bases not matched to a gene. The germline V gene has CDR1 SGHRS and CDR2 YFSETQ. There are 15 residues in the CDR3. CDR3 sequence: CASSSDRVSGNIQYF. In DNA form, the CDR3 reads TGCGCCAGCAGCTCCGACAGGGTCTCGGGGAACATTCAGTACTTC.

The chain recombines TRBV29-1 with TRBJ1-2; TRBD1 might be the D (5 bases). The CDR3 totals 15 residues. V was clipped by 2 bases and J by 7 bases, with 20 bases between them. Per the germline V gene, CDR1 is SQVTM and CDR2 is ANQGSEA. In nucleotides, the CDR3 is TGCAGCGTTGAAAGGGACCTTCTTAGCCCCTCTGGCTACACCTTC. Protein: CSVERDLLSPSGYTF.

V gene TRBV2 combines with J gene TRBJ2-3; TRBD2 matches 8 bases. There are 15 residues in the CDR3. Germline CDR1 and CDR2: SNHLY and FYNNEI. V trimming: 8 bases; J trimming: 5 bases; junction bases outside the gene matches: 12. CDR3 nucleotides: TGTGCCAGCCGCCCCGCGGGGGGCGGGAGAGATACGCAGTATTTT. This encodes CASRPAGGGRDTQYF. Filled out from reference TRBV2 and TRBJ2-3, the complete variable domain reads EPEVTQTPSHQVTQMGQEVILRCVPISNHLYFYWYRQILGQKVEFLVSFYNNEISEKSEIFDDQFSVERPDGSNFTLKIRSTKLEDSAMYFCASRPAGGGRDTQYFGPGTRLTVL.

The J gene is TRBJ2-4, the V gene TRBV7-3; perhaps TRBD2 as D (6 bases). This CDR3 has 18 amino acids. Germline V gene sequence: CDR1 SGHTA, CDR2 FQGTGA. Trimming cost V 5 bases and J 0 bases, with 20 bases left between them. The CDR3 region has the DNA TGTGCCAGCAGCCCCTCCCCAACGGGGGAATTAGCCAAAAACATTCAGTACTTC. Amino acid sequence: CASSPSPTGELAKNIQYF.

The chain couples TRBV5-4 to TRBJ1-2; D is uncertain. The CDR3 is 12 amino acids. Germline assignment: CDR1 SGHNT and CDR2 YYREEE (reference sequence). The V end was cut by 2 bases, the J end by 3 bases, with 5 bases between. The CDR3 DNA reads TGTGCCAGCAGCTTCGGTGACTATGGCTACACCTTC. This sequence encodes CASSFGDYGYTF.

The J gene is TRBJ1-2, the V gene TRBV30; a weak D match, TRBD1 (5 bases). CDR3 length: 12 amino acids. Germline assignment: CDR1 GTSNPN and CDR2 SVGIG (reference sequence). Trimming stripped 0 bases from V and 9 bases from J, with 11 bases between. For the CDR3, the DNA is TGTGCCTGGAGTGTGGGGGACTCTAGCTACACCTTC. This gives the protein CAWSVGDSSYTF.

The chain links TRBV5-1 to TRBJ2-5; the D call may be TRBD1 or TRBD2 (5 bases each). V was clipped by 3 bases and J by 0 bases, with 9 bases between them. The V gene's germline CDR1 is SGHRS and CDR2 YFSETQ. The CDR3 totals 14 residues. CDR3: CASSWWGNQETQYF. Written as DNA, the CDR3 is TGCGCCAGCAGCTGGTGGGGGAACCAAGAGACCCAGTACTTC. The entire variable domain, with the rest obtained from reference TRBV5-1 and TRBJ2-5, is as follows: KAGVTQTPRYLIKTRGQQVTLSCSPISGHRSVSWYQQTPGQGLQFLFEYFSETQRNKGNFPGRFSGRQFSNSRSEMNVSTLELGDSALYLCASSWWGNQETQYFGPGTRLLVL.

The V gene is TRBV5-4, the J gene TRBJ2-1; TRBD1 aligns across 7 bases. The ends lost 4 bases at V and 5 bases at J; junction bases unmatched: 9. This CDR3 contains 15 residues. Germline loops: CDR1 SGHNT, CDR2 YYREEE (reference sequence). The CDR3 DNA follows: TGTGCCAGCAGCCCCGAGGGACAGAGAAACAATGAGCAGTTCTTC. It specifies CASSPEGQRNNEQFF.

This clone has more than one count but fewer than ten. V gene TRBV6-5 combines with J gene TRBJ1-5; TRBD1 matches at 7 bases. From germline, CDR1 is MNHEY and CDR2 SVGAGI. The V segment lost 6 bases and the J segment 3 bases; nucleotides outside the gene matches: 5. The CDR3 runs to 14 residues. The CDR3 DNA sequence: TGTGCCAGCAGCAGGACAGGTAACAATCAGCCCCAGCATTTT. Translated: CASSRTGNNQPQHF.

J is TRBJ1-3 and V is TRBV19, with D hard to call. Looked up from germline, CDR1 is LNHDA and CDR2 is SQIVND (reference sequence). The CDR3 contains 15 residues. V was clipped by 3 bases and J by 2 bases, with 11 bases between them. The CDR3 DNA reads as TGTGCCAGTAGTATTTTTACTTTAACTGGAAACACCATATATTTT. Protein sequence: CASSIFTLTGNTIYF.

About this clone: Other DNA sequences in this sample translate to the same CDR3. This rearrangement joins TRBV28 to TRBJ1-2; TRBD1 matches 7 bases. Germline V gives CDR1 MDHEN, CDR2 SYDVKM. With 6 bases clipped from V and 4 bases from J, the junction kept 5 bases outside the gene matches. The CDR3 covers 13 residues. The CDR3 loop is CASRPPGGYGYTF. The CDR3 DNA reads TGTGCCAGCAGACCCCCAGGGGGCTATGGCTACACCTTC.

V and J are TRBV7-9 and TRBJ2-3; D remains unclear. The CDR3 sequence is 11 residues long. Germline lookup yields CDR1 SEHNR and CDR2 FQNEAQ (reference sequence). V lost 10 bases and J lost 3, with 8 bases in between. CDR3 residues: CAIFVTDTQYF. The CDR3 DNA sequence: TGTGCCATCTTTGTGACAGATACGCAGTATTTT.